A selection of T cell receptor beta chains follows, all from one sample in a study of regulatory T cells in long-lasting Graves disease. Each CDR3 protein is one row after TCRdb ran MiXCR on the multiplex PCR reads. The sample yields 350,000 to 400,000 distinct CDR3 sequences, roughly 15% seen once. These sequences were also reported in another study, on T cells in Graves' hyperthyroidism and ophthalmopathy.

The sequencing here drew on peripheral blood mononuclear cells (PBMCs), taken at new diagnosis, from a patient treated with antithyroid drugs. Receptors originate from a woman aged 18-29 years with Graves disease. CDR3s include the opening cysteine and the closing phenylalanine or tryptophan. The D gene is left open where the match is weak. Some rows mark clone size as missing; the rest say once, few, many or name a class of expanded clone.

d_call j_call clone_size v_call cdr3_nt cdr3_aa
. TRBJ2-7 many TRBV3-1 TGTGCCAGCAGCCAAGGGGACACCGGGACTACCTACGAGCAGTACTTC CASSQGDTGTTYEQYF
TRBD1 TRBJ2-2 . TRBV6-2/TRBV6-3 TGTGCCAGCAGTTACGAGAACCCGACAGGGCGAACTTACACCGGGGAGCTGTTTTTT CASSYENPTGRTYTGELFF
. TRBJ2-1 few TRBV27 TGTGCCAGCAGTACTAGCAGCACCATCTACAATGAGCAGTTCTTC CASSTSSTIYNEQFF
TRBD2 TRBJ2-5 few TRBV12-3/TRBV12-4 TGTGCCAGCACCGTTGGAGCGGGGGGCGGGAAGACCCAGTACTTC CASTVGAGGGKTQYF
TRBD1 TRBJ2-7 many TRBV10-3 TGTGCCATCAGCGAAACTGGGGACAGCTCCTACGAGCAGTACTTC CAISETGDSSYEQYF
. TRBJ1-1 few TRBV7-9 TGTGCCAGCAGCTTGGGTTACCGGGACAACACTGAAGCTTTCTTT CASSLGYRDNTEAFF
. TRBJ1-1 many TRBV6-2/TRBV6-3 TGTGCCAGCAGTCAGGACGAAAACACTGAAGCTTTCTTT CASSQDENTEAFF
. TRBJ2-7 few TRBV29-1 TGCAGCGTTGAGGGGGACTTCTACGAGCAGTACTTC CSVEGDFYEQYF
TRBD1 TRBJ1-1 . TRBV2 TGTGCCAGCAGTTTGTCCGGGACAGGGGTTACGACTGAAGCTTTCTTT CASSLSGTGVTTEAFF
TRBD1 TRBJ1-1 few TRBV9 TGTGCCAGCAGCGTCGCCGGGACAGGGGTGACTGAAGCTTTCTTT CASSVAGTGVTEAFF
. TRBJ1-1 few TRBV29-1 TGCAGCGTTGAAGTTGGGAGAGGTGAAGCTTTCTTT CSVEVGRGEAFF
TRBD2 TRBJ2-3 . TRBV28 TGTGCCAGCAGTTTGTTAGGGCTAGCGGGGGGCCGCACAGATACGCAGTATTTT CASSLLGLAGGRTDTQYF
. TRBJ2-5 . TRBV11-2 TGTGCCAGCAGCTTATCATTCCAGAATCAAGAGACCCAGTACTTC CASSLSFQNQETQYF
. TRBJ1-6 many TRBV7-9 TGTGCCAGCATGAAAGACAGTTGGTCTCCCCTCCACTTT CASMKDSWSPLHF
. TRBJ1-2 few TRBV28 TGTGCCAGCAGTTTATCAGGGGATAGAGGCTACACCTTC CASSLSGDRGYTF
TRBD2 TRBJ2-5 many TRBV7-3 TGTGCCAGCAGTTTAGGACTAGCGGGTCAAGAGACCCAGTACTTC CASSLGLAGQETQYF
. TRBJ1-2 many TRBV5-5 TGTGCCAGCAGCCTCTCGCCGGGGTCGGGCTATGGCTACACCTTC CASSLSPGSGYGYTF
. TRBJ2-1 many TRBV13 TGTGCCAGCAGTTCCCGCTCCTACAATGAGCAGTTCTTC CASSSRSYNEQFF
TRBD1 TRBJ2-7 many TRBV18 TGTGCCAGCTCACCACTCACGGGACAGGCATATTACGAGCAGTACTTC CASSPLTGQAYYEQYF
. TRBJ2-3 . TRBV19 TGTGCCAGTTGCCGGGACCCCACAGATACGCAGTATTTT CASCRDPTDTQYF
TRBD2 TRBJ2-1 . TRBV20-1 TGCAGTGCTGGACCGGGACTAGCGGGAGTGCTATATGAGCAGTTCTTC CSAGPGLAGVLYEQFF
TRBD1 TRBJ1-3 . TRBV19 TGTGCCAGTAGTTTCAGGGGGCGCCCTGGAAACACCATATATTTT CASSFRGRPGNTIYF
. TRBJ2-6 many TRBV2 TGTGCCTCGTCACAGCTAAGCTCTGGGGCCAACGTCCTGACTTTC CASSQLSSGANVLTF
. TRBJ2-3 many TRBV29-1 TGCAGCATCACAGGGTCCGATTTCACAGATACGCAGTATTTT CSITGSDFTDTQYF
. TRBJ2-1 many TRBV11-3 TGTGCCAGCAGCCCGAGGACGGTGAGCTCCTACAATGAGCAGTTCTTC CASSPRTVSSYNEQFF
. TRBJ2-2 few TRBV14 TGTGCCAGCAGCCCTTTTAACACCGGGGAGCTGTTTTTT CASSPFNTGELFF
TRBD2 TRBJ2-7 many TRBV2 TGTGCCAGCAGAAGGGACAGGGCGACCGCGGTACCAGGGACTAGCGGGAGCCACGAGCAGTACTTC CASRRDRATAVPGTSGSHEQYF
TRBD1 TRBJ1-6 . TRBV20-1 TGCAGTGCTCCTGACAGGGGTGTTAGTTCACCCCTCCACTTT CSAPDRGVSSPLHF
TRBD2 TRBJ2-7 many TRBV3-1 TGTGCCAGCAGCCAAGGAGCTAGCGGGGGGGCCGGGCAGTACTTC CASSQGASGGAGQYF
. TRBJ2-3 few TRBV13 TGTGCCAGCAGCGTCGGGAAGCAGGGTGGAGATACGCAGTATTTT CASSVGKQGGDTQYF
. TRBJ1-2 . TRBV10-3 TGTGCCATCAGCCAGGATAGGGGCTACACCTTC CAISQDRGYTF